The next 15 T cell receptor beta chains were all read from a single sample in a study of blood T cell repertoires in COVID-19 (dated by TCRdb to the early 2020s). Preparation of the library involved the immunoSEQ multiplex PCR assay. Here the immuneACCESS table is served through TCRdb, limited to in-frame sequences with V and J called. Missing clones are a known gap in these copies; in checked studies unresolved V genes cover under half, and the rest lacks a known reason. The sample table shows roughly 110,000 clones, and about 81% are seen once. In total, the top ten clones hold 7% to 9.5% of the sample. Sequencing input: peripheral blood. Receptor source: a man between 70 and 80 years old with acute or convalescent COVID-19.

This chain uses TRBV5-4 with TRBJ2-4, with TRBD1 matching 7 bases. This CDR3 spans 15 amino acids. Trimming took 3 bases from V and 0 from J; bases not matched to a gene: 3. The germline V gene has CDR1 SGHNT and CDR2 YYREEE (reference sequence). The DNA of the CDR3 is TGTGCCAGCAGCTCCAGGGGGTTAGCCAAAAACATTCAGTACTTC. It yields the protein CASSSRGLAKNIQYF.

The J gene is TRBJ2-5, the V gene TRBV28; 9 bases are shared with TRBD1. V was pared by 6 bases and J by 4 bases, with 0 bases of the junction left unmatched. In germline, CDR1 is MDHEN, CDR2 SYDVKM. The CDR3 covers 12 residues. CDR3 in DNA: TGTGCCAGCAGGACAGGGGGAGAGACCCAGTACTTC. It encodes CASRTGGETQYF.

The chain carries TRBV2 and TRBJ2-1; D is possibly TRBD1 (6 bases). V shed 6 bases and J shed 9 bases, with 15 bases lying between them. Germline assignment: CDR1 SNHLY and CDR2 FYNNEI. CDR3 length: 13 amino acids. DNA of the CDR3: TGTGCCAGCAGCGGCGACAGGAAGGGTGAGCAGTTCTTC. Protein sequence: CASSGDRKGEQFF.

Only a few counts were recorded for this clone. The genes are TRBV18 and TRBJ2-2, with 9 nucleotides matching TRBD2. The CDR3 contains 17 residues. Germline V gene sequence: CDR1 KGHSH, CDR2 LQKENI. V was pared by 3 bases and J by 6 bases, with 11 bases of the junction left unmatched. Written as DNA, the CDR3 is TGTGCCAGCTCACCGTCAGCTAGCGGGACCCGACCCGGGGAGCTGTTTTTT. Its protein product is CASSPSASGTRPGELFF.

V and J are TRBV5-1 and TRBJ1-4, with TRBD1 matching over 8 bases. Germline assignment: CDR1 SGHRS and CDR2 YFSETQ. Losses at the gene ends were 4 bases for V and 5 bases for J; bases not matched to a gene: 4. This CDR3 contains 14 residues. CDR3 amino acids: CASSLGTGNEKLFF. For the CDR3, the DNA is TGCGCCAGCAGCCTCGGGACAGGCAATGAAAAACTGTTTTTT. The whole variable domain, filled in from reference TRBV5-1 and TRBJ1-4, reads KAGVTQTPRYLIKTRGQQVTLSCSPISGHRSVSWYQQTPGQGLQFLFEYFSETQRNKGNFPGRFSGRQFSNSRSEMNVSTLELGDSALYLCASSLGTGNEKLFFGSGTQLSVL.

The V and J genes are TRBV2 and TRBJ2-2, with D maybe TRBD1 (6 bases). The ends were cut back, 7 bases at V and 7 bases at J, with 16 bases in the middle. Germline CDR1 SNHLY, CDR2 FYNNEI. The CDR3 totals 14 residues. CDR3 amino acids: CASTLSGEIGELFF. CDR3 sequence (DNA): TGTGCCAGCACCTTGTCAGGGGAGATCGGGGAGCTGTTTTTT.

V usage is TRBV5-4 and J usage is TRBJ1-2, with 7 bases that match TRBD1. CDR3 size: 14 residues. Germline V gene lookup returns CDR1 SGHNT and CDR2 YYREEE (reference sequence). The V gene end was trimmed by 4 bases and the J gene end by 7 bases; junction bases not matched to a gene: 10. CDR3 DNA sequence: TGTGCCAGCAGCCTAAACAGGGGTACTGGTGGCTACACCTTC. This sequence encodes CASSLNRGTGGYTF.

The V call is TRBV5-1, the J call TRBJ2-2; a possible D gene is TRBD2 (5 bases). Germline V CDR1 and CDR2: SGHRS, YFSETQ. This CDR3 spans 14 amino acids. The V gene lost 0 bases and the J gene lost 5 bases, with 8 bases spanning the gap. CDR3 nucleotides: TGCGCCAGCAGCTTGGTGGGGAGAACCGGGGAGCTGTTTTTT. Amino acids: CASSLVGRTGELFF.

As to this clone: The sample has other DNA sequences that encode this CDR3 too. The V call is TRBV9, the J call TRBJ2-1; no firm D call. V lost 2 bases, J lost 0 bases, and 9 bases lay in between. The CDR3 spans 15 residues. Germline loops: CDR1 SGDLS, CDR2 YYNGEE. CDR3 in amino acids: CASSVSPSSYNEQFF. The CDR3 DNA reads TGTGCCAGCAGCGTTTCGCCGAGCTCCTACAATGAGCAGTTCTTC.

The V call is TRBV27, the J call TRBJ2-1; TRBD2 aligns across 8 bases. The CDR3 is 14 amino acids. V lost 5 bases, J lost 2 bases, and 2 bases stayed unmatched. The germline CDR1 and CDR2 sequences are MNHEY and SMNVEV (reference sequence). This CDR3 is CASSDSGTYNEQFF. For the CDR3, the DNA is TGTGCCAGCAGTGATAGCGGGACCTACAATGAGCAGTTCTTC.

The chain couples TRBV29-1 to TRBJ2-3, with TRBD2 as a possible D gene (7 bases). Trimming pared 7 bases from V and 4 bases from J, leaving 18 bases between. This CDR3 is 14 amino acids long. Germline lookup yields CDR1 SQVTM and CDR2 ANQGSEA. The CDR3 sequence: CSAGGGSTSDTQYF. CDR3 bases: TGCAGCGCTGGGGGCGGGAGTACCTCAGATACGCAGTATTTT.

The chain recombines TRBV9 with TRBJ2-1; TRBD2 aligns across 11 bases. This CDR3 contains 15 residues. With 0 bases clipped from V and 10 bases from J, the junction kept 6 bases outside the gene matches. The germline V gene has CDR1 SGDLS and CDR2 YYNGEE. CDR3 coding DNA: TGTGCCAGCAGCGTAGACAACCTAGCGGGAGGCGAGCAGTTCTTC. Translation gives CASSVDNLAGGEQFF.

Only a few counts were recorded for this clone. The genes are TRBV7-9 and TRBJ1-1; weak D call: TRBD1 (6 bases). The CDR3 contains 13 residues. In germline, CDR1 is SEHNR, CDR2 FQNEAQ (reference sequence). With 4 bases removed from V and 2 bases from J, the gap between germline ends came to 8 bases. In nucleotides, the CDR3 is TGTGCCAGCAGCTGGACAGTTAACACTGAAGCTTTCTTT. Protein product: CASSWTVNTEAFF. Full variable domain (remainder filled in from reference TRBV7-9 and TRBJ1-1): DTGVSQNPRHKITKRGQNVTFRCDPISEHNRLYWYRQTLGQGPEFLTYFQNEAQLEKSRLLSDRFSAERPKGSFSTLEIQRTEQGDSAMYLCASSWTVNTEAFFGQGTRLTVV.

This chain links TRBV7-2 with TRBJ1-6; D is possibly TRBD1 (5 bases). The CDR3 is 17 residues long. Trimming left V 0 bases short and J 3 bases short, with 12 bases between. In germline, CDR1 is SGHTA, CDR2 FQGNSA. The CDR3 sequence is CASSLARGGFYNSPLHF. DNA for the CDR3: TGTGCCAGCAGCTTAGCGCGGGGCGGGTTCTATAATTCACCCCTCCACTTT.

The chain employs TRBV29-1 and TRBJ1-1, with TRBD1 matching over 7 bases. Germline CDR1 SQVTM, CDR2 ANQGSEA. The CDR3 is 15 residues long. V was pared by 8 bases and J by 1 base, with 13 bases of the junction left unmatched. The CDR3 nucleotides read TGCAGCACTGCGACAGGGACCTCTCAGAACACTGAAGCTTTCTTT. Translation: CSTATGTSQNTEAFF. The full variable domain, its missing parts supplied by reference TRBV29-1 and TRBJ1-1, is SAVISQKPSRDICQRGTSLTIQCQVDSQVTMMFWYRQQPGQSLTLIATANQGSEATYESGFVIDKFPISRPNLTFSTLTVSNMSPEDSSIYLCSTATGTSQNTEAFFGQGTRLTVV.